This T cell receptor beta chain was recorded in a study of cytomegalovirus exposure and HLA in healthy donors. Study conclusions and caveats: In vitro checks showed that three CMV-associated chains really do target CMV antigens. The investigators catalogued 164 TCR beta chains as cytomegalovirus-associated.

In this sample, this clone turned up a few times. Antigen unknown. This CDR3 comprises 14 residues. Germline V gene data show CDR1 as SGHDT and CDR2 as YYEEEE. V was pared by 0 bases and J by 6 bases, with 0 bases of the junction left unmatched. In the PCR, 60 Vbeta and 13 Jbeta primers were used. Profiling relied on immunoSEQ multiplex PCR, and the TCRdb table lists in-frame clones only, not all of them. This sample yields 150,000 to 200,000 clones, of which approximately 71% are seen a single time; approximately 1.5% belongs to the top ten. Material: PBMCs. The rearrangement links TRBV5-6 to TRBJ2-2, with 9 bases aligning to TRBD1. The source is a girl aged 5-17 years in good health and CMV-seronegative. The CDR3 sequence: CASSLGQGAGELFF. In nucleotides, the CDR3 is TGTGCCAGCAGCTTGGGACAGGGGGCCGGGGAGCTGTTTTTT.